This entry lists 16 T cell receptor beta chains sequenced from one sample in a study of spatial heterogeneity in lung cancer. Time point denoted: blood at routine non-recurrence follow-up after resection. TCRdb redid the calling of the 5' RACE reads with MiXCR, one entry per CDR3 protein. Of 2,600 or so distinct CDR3 sequences listed, 25% to 30% are singletons. The sample consisted of PBMCs, taken at follow-up. These receptors were obtained from a male donor with early-stage non-small cell lung cancer.

This clonotype was observed once. Because this beta chain is a stray read in a library intended to capture alpha chains, its abundance should not be given much weight. The chain has TRBV10-2 and TRBJ2-2, with D unresolved. V lost 7 bases and J lost 0, with 9 bases in between. Per germline, CDR1 WSHSY and CDR2 SAAADI. This CDR3 is built from 14 residues. In DNA, the CDR3 is TGCGCCAGCAAGTGGGTGCCGAACACCGGGGAGCTGTTTTTT. This sequence encodes CASKWVPNTGELFF.

A word on this clonotype: This beta chain lies outside the target of a library built for alpha chains; its clone size means little. This chain links TRBV9 with TRBJ2-5; TRBD2 agrees at 7 bases. The germline gives CDR1 SGDLS, CDR2 YYNGEE. The CDR3 is 15 residues long. With 0 bases clipped from V and 5 bases from J, the junction kept 7 bases outside the gene matches. The CDR3 DNA reads TGTGCCAGCAGCGTAGGGAATGGGAGGGGCGAGACCCAGTACTTC. It is translated as CASSVGNGRGETQYF.

About this clonotype itself: This beta chain came through as a stray read in a library set up for alpha chains, and its size says little. This chain connects TRBV11-2 to TRBJ2-1; 8 positions agree with TRBD2. The germline gives CDR1 SGHAT, CDR2 FQNNGV. Trimming took 5 bases from V and 14 from J; bases not matched to a gene: 17. This CDR3 comprises 15 residues. CDR3 protein: CASSPGGGLTSSEFF. The CDR3 DNA reads TGTGCCAGCAGCCCCGGGGGGGGACTAACCAGTTCTGAGTTCTTC.

This clonotype was picked up a small number of times. Because this beta chain is a stray read in a library intended to capture alpha chains, its abundance should not be given much weight. The chain employs TRBV28 and TRBJ2-1, with 8 bases fitting TRBD2. The V gene's germline CDR1 is MDHEN and CDR2 SYDVKM. The CDR3 contains 16 residues. J was trimmed by 0 bases and V by 7 bases; bases with no gene match: 8. The CDR3 here is CASTSGGGISYNEQFF. DNA of the CDR3: TGTGCCAGCACCTCGGGAGGGGGTATCTCCTACAATGAGCAGTTCTTC.

In regard to this clonotype: The library was designed around alpha chains, so this beta chain is a stray read whose abundance carries little weight. The chain carries TRBV7-2 and TRBJ2-7, with D possibly matching TRBD2 (6 bases). V lost 8 bases, J lost 3 bases, and 14 bases lay in between. The CDR3 is made up of 13 amino acids. Germline V CDR1 and CDR2: SGHTA, FQGNSA. The CDR3 sequence is CASAVGTGYEQYF. The CDR3 DNA reads as TGTGCCAGCGCCGTGGGGACTGGCTACGAGCAGTACTTC.

As to this clonotype: Little can be read into the size of this beta chain, an off-target read in a library designed for alpha chains. The rearrangement uses TRBV7-2 and TRBJ2-7; 7 bases match TRBD2. V was pared by 6 bases and J by 0 bases, with 5 bases of the junction left unmatched. The CDR3 covers 14 residues. Germline CDR1 is SGHTA and CDR2 is FQGNSA. The CDR3 spells CASRVGGSSYEQYF. The CDR3 DNA follows: TGTGCCAGCAGAGTAGGCGGGAGCTCCTACGAGCAGTACTTC.

By share, this clonotype counts as medium-sized. This beta chain is off target for a library built for alpha chains, so its abundance means little. The gene calls are TRBV7-2 and TRBJ2-4, with 10 bases aligning to TRBD2. The J segment lost 2 bases and the V segment lost 5 bases, leaving 9 bases of the junction unmatched. CDR3 size: 17 residues. The germline V gene encodes CDR1 SGHTA and CDR2 FQGNSA. CDR3 region: CASSPPLAGAPKNIQYF. As DNA, the CDR3 is TGTGCCAGCAGCCCTCCCCTAGCGGGAGCACCCAAAAACATTCAGTACTTC.

On this clonotype: Little can be read into the size of this beta chain, an off-target read in a library designed for alpha chains. The V gene is TRBV4-3, the J gene TRBJ2-1; 11 nucleotides align to TRBD2. This CDR3 is built from 15 residues. The junction had 4 bases not matched to a gene; V was cut back by 2 bases and J by 7 bases. From germline, CDR1 is LGHNA and CDR2 YSLEER. The CDR3 sequence is CASSQIAGGPNEQFF. CDR3 DNA sequence: TGCGCCAGCAGCCAAATAGCGGGAGGGCCGAATGAGCAGTTCTTC.

This clonotype was seen only a few times. A library made for alpha chains picked up this beta chain off target, so its size means little. The chain joins TRBV27 to TRBJ2-3; 7 positions match TRBD2. V was pared by 7 bases and J by 6 bases, with 10 bases of the junction left unmatched. Germline CDR1 reads MNHEY; CDR2 reads SMNVEV (reference sequence). CDR3 length: 14 amino acids. CDR3 DNA: TGTGCCAGCACACAGCGGGAAGCGAGCGATACGCAGTATTTT. As protein: CASTQREASDTQYF.

About this clonotype: This beta chain is off target for a library built for alpha chains, so its abundance means little. The CDR3 DNA reads TGTGCCAGCATGGTTGAGGGAGATACGCAGTATTTT. Translation: CASMVEGDTQYF. J is TRBJ2-3 and V is TRBV28, with D perhaps matching TRBD2 (5 bases). The V gene lost 7 bases and the J gene lost 5 bases, with 10 bases spanning the gap. The CDR3 contains 12 residues. Per the germline V gene, CDR1 is MDHEN and CDR2 is SYDVKM. Filled out from reference TRBV28 and TRBJ2-3, the complete variable domain reads DVKVTQSSRYLVKRTGEKVFLECVQDMDHENMFWYRQDPGLGLRLIYFSYDVKMKEKGDIPEGYSVSREKKERFSLILESASTNQTSMYLCASMVEGDTQYFGPGTRLTVL.

For this clonotype: With the library built for alpha chains, this beta chain is off target and its frequency is not meaningful. The rearrangement joins TRBV7-3 to TRBJ2-1, with 13 bases identical to TRBD2. CDR3 length equals 15 residues. CDR1 is SGHTA and CDR2 is FQGTGA in the germline V gene. V lost 5 bases to trimming and J lost 10 bases; unmatched junction nucleotides: 8. This CDR3 reads CASSQGLAGLDEQFF. In nucleotides, the CDR3 is TGTGCCAGCAGCCAGGGACTAGCGGGACTGGACGAGCAGTTCTTC.

Within the sample, this clonotype is large (0.1 to 1%). The library was prepared for alpha chains; this beta chain is a stray read, so its frequency means little. This chain links TRBV12-3 or TRBV12-4 with TRBJ2-5; 7 nucleotides agree with TRBD1. The CDR3 has 13 residues. Trimming took 5 bases from V and 5 from J; bases not matched to a gene: 5. CDR3 nucleotides: TGTGCCAGCAGTCTTACAGGGGTGGAGACCCAGTACTTC. Amino acid sequence: CASSLTGVETQYF.

This clonotype has a handful of counts. Found in a library prepared for alpha chains, this beta chain is an off-target read, and its abundance has little meaning. V and J are TRBV6-5 and TRBJ1-1; D unclear. Germline loops: CDR1 MNHEY, CDR2 SVGAGI. With 4 bases removed from V and 1 base from J, the gap between germline ends came to 10 bases. CDR3 length: 14 residues. Here the CDR3 reads CASSFQPRNTEAFF. DNA for the CDR3: TGTGCCAGCAGTTTCCAACCCAGGAACACTGAAGCTTTCTTT.

Points on this clonotype: This beta chain came through as a stray read in a library set up for alpha chains, and its size says little. J is TRBJ2-2 and V is TRBV2; D is unclear. V gave up 5 bases and J gave up 1 base, with 11 bases separating them. The CDR3 loop spans 15 amino acids. Looked up from germline, CDR1 is SNHLY and CDR2 is FYNNEI. This CDR3 is CASSRTRQNTGELFF. For the CDR3, the DNA is TGTGCCAGCAGTAGGACGAGACAGAACACCGGGGAGCTGTTTTTT.

As to this clonotype: This beta chain lies outside the target of a library built for alpha chains; its clone size means little. The V call is TRBV6-5, the J call TRBJ2-5; TRBD1 matches at 8 bases. V gave up 8 bases and J gave up 5 bases; unmatched junction bases: 4. Germline-derived CDR1 and CDR2 are MNHEY and SVGAGI. The CDR3 is 12 amino acids. The CDR3 DNA reads as TGTGCCAGCCACAGGGGGACGGAGACCCAGTACTTC. It specifies CASHRGTETQYF.

As for this clonotype: Because the library targeted alpha chains, this beta chain is an off-target read whose size means little. The rearrangement links TRBV18 to TRBJ2-3, with TRBD1 matching 8 bases. Looked up from germline, CDR1 is KGHSH and CDR2 is LQKENI. Unmatched junction bases numbered 5, after V lost 6 bases and J lost 3 bases. The CDR3 runs to 14 residues. CDR3 DNA: TGTGCCAGCTCTTCCGACAGGGGTACAGATACGCAGTATTTT. Translation: CASSSDRGTDTQYF.